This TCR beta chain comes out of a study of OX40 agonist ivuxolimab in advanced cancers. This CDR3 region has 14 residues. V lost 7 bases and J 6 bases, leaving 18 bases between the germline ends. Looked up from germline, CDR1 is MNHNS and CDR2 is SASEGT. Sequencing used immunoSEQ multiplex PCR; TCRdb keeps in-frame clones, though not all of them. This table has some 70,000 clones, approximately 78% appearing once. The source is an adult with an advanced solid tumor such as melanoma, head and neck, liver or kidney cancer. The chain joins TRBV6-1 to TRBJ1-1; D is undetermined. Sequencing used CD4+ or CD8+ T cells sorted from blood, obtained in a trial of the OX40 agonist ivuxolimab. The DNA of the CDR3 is TGTGCCAGCACCCCCACCGTCTCCCGGCCTGAAGCTTTCTTT. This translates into CASTPTVSRPEAFF.